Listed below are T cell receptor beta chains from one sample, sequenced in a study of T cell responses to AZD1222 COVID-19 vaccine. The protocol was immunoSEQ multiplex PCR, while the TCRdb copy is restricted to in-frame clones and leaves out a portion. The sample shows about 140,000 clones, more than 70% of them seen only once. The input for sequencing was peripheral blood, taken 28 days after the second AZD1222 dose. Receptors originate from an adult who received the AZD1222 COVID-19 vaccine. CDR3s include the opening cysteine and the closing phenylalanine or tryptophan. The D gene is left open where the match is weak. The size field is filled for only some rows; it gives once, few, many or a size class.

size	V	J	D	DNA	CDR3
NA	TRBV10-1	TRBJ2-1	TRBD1	TGCGCCAGCAGTGCTGGACAGGGTGCCAATGAGCAGTTCTTC	CASSAGQGANEQFF
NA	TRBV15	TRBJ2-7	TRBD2	TGTGCCACCAGCAGCGGGGGGAGCGGGAACTACGAGCAGTACTTC	CATSSGGSGNYEQYF
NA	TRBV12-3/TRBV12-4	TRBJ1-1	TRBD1	TGTGCCAGCAGTTTACAGGGGGACACTGAAGCTTTCTTT	CASSLQGDTEAFF
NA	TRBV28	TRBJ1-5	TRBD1	TGTGCCAGCAGTACCATCCGCGGACAGGGGTTGGGTCAGCCCCAGCATTTT	CASSTIRGQGLGQPQHF
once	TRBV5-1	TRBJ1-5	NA	TGCGCCAGCAGCTTGGTTAGCGGTCAGCCCCAGCATTTT	CASSLVSGQPQHF
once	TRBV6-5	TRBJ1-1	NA	TGTGCCAGCAGTCATTCGTCCGACACTGAAGCTTTCTTT	CASSHSSDTEAFF
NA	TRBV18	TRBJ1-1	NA	TGTGCCAGCTCACCCCGACAGTGGACTGAAGCTTTCTTT	CASSPRQWTEAFF
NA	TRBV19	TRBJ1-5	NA	TGTGCCAGTAGTCTGGGCACATCGGTGTTGAGCAATCAGCCCCAGCATTTT	CASSLGTSVLSNQPQHF
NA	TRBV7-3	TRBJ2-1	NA	TGTGCCAGCAGCTTAGGCAATGAGCAGTTCTTC	CASSLGNEQFF
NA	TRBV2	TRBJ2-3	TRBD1	TGTGCCAGCCTCTGGAGGGACAGGGATTTCGCAGATACGCAGTATTTT	CASLWRDRDFADTQYF
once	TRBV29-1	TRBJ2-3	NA	TGCAGCGTTGACCGAAAGGGGTGGACATTGACAGATACGCAGTATTTT	CSVDRKGWTLTDTQYF
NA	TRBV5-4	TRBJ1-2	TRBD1	TGTGCCAGCAGCTTTTGGACAGGGAGCGGCTACACCTTC	CASSFWTGSGYTF
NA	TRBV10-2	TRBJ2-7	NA	TGCGCCAGCAGTGGGCTAGGGGGGCGCGGGGAGCAGTACTTC	CASSGLGGRGEQYF
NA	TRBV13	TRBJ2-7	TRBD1	TGTGCCAGCAGACTGACCGGGACAGGGGTCAACGAGCAGTACTTC	CASRLTGTGVNEQYF
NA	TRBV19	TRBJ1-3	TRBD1	TGTGCCACCCACCCTTTACCGGGACAGCAAGGAAACACCATATATTTT	CATHPLPGQQGNTIYF
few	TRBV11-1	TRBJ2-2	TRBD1	TGTGCCAGCAGCCAGGACAGGGGGAACACCGGGGAGCTGTTTTTT	CASSQDRGNTGELFF
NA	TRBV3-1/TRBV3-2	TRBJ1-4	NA	TGTGCCAGCGGGAGACAGGTTGGTGAAAAACTGTTTTTT	CASGRQVGEKLFF
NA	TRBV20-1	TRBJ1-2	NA	TGCAGTGCAGGAGGTGGCTACACCTTC	CSAGGGYTF